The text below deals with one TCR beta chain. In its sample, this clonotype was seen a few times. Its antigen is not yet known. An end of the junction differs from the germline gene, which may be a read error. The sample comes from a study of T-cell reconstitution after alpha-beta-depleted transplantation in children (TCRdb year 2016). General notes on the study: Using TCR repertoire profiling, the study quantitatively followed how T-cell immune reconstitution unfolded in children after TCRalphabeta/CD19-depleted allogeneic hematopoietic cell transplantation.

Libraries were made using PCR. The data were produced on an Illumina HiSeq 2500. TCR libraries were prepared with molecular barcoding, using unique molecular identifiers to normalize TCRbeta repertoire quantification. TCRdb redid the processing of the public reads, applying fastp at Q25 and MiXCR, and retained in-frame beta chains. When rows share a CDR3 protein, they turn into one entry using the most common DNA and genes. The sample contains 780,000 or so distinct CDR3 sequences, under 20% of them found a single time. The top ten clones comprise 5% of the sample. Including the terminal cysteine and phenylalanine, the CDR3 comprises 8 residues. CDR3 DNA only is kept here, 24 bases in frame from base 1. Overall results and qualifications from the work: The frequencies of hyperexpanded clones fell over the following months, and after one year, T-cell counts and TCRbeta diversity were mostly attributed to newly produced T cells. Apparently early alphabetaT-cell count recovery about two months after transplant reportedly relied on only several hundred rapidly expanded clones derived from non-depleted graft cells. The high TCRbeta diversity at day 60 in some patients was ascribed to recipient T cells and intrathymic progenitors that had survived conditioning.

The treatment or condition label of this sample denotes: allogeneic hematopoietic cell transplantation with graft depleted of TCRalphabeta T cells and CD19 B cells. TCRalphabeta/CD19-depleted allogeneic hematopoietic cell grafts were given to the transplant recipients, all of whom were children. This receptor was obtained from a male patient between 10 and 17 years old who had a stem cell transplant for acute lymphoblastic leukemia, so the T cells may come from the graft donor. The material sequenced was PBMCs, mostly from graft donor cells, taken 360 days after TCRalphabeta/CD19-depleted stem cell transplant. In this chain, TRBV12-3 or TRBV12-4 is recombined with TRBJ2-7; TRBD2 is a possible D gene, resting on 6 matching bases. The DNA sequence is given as TGTGCCAGCACCCACGGGGGATTC. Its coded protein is CASTHGGF.